The clone carrying this T cell receptor (beta chain) was seen more than once but under ten times. These data are taken from a study of T cell changes during pregnancy in multiple sclerosis. The table came from immunoSEQ multiplex PCR; TCRdb's copy has only in-frame clones and leaves some out. The data hold tens of thousands of clones, with approximately 86% observed a single time. This CDR3 region has 13 residues. With 4 bases clipped from V and 8 bases from J, the junction kept 7 bases outside the gene matches. Per the germline V gene, CDR1 is MNHEY and CDR2 is SVGAGI. The gene calls are TRBV6-5 and TRBJ1-2; TRBD1 aligns across 7 bases. The material sequenced was CD4+ T cells from peripheral blood mononuclear cells, taken in the first trimester of pregnancy. The sequence was collected from a female donor in good health, enrolled as a control in a pregnancy study. CDR3 bases: TGTGCCAGCAGTTTCAGACAGGGAGGCGGCTACACCTTC. Translated, it gives CASSFRQGGGYTF.